This entry concerns a single T cell receptor (beta chain). Its antigen remains unidentified. This entry belongs to a study of Tregs in tolerant kidney transplant recipients. General study points: Expanding Tregs on activated donor B cells appeared to best identify donor-specific TCRbeta clones. No direct test of biological reproducibility was done here. Nucleotide sequences could not be compared across some patients' samples due to primer changes.

The assay was immunoSEQ multiplex PCR, and TCRdb's table has in-frame clones only and misses some. The table has roughly 99,000 clones, approximately 93% seen once. V lost 2 bases to trimming and J lost 1 base, with 11 bases between them. The CDR3 has 15 residues. The germline gives CDR1 SNHLY, CDR2 FYNNEI. The sequence came from a human donor who received a combined kidney and bone marrow transplant. This specimen consisted of CD4+ T cells from blood, obtained before the transplant. V is TRBV2 and J is TRBJ1-2, with D perhaps matching TRBD1 (6 bases). The CDR3 spells CASSESGRGNYGYTF. The CDR3 region has the DNA TGTGCCAGCAGTGAATCGGGCAGGGGTAACTATGGCTACACCTTC. Based on the CDR3 plus reference TRBV2 and TRBJ1-2, the full variable domain is EPEVTQTPSHQVTQMGQEVILRCVPISNHLYFYWYRQILGQKVEFLVSFYNNEISEKSEIFDDQFSVERPDGSNFTLKIRSTKLEDSAMYFCASSESGRGNYGYTFGSGTRLTVV.